These T cell receptor beta chains were read from a single sample in a study of blood T cell repertoires in COVID-19. Using immunoSEQ multiplex PCR, the repertoire was profiled, and TCRdb retains in-frame clones only, with some absent. Of around 260,000 clones in the sample, around 85% are singletons; the top ten hold 3.5% to 4.5%. Sequences were obtained from PBMCs or T cells enriched from blood (not recorded which). These receptors all come from a woman in her 30s who had recovered from COVID-19. Each CDR3 is given with its conserved first and last residue. A D gene is named only where the DNA matches it firmly. The size entry is marked missing in some rows and otherwise reads once, few, many or a size class.

v_call: TRBV4-1
j_call: TRBJ2-7
cdr3_length: 16
d_call: -
clone_size: -
cdr3_nt: TGCGCCAGCAGCCAAGTTCCAGGGGCAACCCTCTACGAGCAGTACTTC
cdr3_aa: CASSQVPGATLYEQYF

v_call: TRBV2
j_call: TRBJ1-5
cdr3_length: 16
d_call: TRBD1
clone_size: -
cdr3_nt: TGTGCCAGCAGTGAACAAGGACAGGGGGCGCGGGAGCCCCAGCATTTT
cdr3_aa: CASSEQGQGAREPQHF

v_call: TRBV28
j_call: TRBJ1-4
cdr3_length: 15
d_call: -
clone_size: -
cdr3_nt: TGTGCCAGCAGTTTAAGACAGTCGAGTGGTGAAAAACTGTTTTTT
cdr3_aa: CASSLRQSSGEKLFF

v_call: TRBV30
j_call: TRBJ2-3
cdr3_length: 14
d_call: TRBD2
clone_size: once
cdr3_nt: TGTGCCTGGCTAACGGGACTAGCAACAGATACGCAGTATTTT
cdr3_aa: CAWLTGLATDTQYF

v_call: TRBV19
j_call: TRBJ2-2
cdr3_length: 15
d_call: TRBD1
clone_size: medium-sized
cdr3_nt: TGTGCCAGTAGTTTGACAGGGGGCAACACCGGGGAGCTGTTTTTT
cdr3_aa: CASSLTGGNTGELFF

v_call: TRBV6-5
j_call: TRBJ1-2
cdr3_length: 14
d_call: -
clone_size: -
cdr3_nt: TGTGCCAGCAGTTACGGGGGACTGGGGAGAGGCTACACCTTC
cdr3_aa: CASSYGGLGRGYTF

v_call: TRBV3-1/TRBV3-2
j_call: TRBJ2-5
cdr3_length: 17
d_call: TRBD1
clone_size: -
cdr3_nt: TGTGCCAGCAGCCAATACTTCGACAGGGAATACCAAGAGACCCAGTACTTC
cdr3_aa: CASSQYFDREYQETQYF

v_call: TRBV19
j_call: TRBJ2-2
cdr3_length: 12
d_call: -
clone_size: -
cdr3_nt: TGTGCCGTAAGGGGTTGGACCGGGGAGCTGTTTTTT
cdr3_aa: CAVRGWTGELFF

v_call: TRBV5-8
j_call: TRBJ1-3
cdr3_length: 14
d_call: -
clone_size: few
cdr3_nt: TGTGCCAGCAGCTTGGGAAGGGGAGGAAACACCATATATTTT
cdr3_aa: CASSLGRGGNTIYF

v_call: TRBV12-3/TRBV12-4
j_call: TRBJ2-3
cdr3_length: 12
d_call: -
clone_size: -
cdr3_nt: TGTGCCAGCAGTTTAGATTCGAGAGGGCAGTATTTT
cdr3_aa: CASSLDSRGQYF

v_call: TRBV5-4
j_call: TRBJ1-1
cdr3_length: 15
d_call: -
clone_size: -
cdr3_nt: TGTGCCAGCAGCTCAGGGTCCGGATTGAACACTGAAGCTTTCTTT
cdr3_aa: CASSSGSGLNTEAFF

v_call: TRBV5-4
j_call: TRBJ1-5
cdr3_length: 13
d_call: -
clone_size: few
cdr3_nt: TGTGCCAGCAGCTTGGAAACTAATCAGCCCCAGCATTTT
cdr3_aa: CASSLETNQPQHF

v_call: TRBV27
j_call: TRBJ1-5
cdr3_length: 13
d_call: TRBD1
clone_size: -
cdr3_nt: TGTGCCAGCGGGACAGGGTCAAATCAGCCCCAGCATTTT
cdr3_aa: CASGTGSNQPQHF

v_call: TRBV6-5
j_call: TRBJ1-6
cdr3_length: 13
d_call: -
clone_size: -
cdr3_nt: TGTGCCAGCAAACTAAGTCGGGATTCACCCCTCCACTTT
cdr3_aa: CASKLSRDSPLHF

v_call: TRBV6-5
j_call: TRBJ2-1
cdr3_length: 14
d_call: TRBD2
clone_size: -
cdr3_nt: TGTGCCAGCAGTCAGAGCGGGGGGGTGGATGAGCAGTTCTTC
cdr3_aa: CASSQSGGVDEQFF

v_call: TRBV5-1
j_call: TRBJ2-5
cdr3_length: 15
d_call: TRBD1
clone_size: -
cdr3_nt: TGCGCCAGCAGCTTATCACAGGGGGGAGGAGAGACCCAGTACTTC
cdr3_aa: CASSLSQGGGETQYF

v_call: TRBV28
j_call: TRBJ2-1
cdr3_length: 19
d_call: TRBD2
clone_size: -
cdr3_nt: TGTGCCAGCAGTTTTTACCCCCTTATTTCTAGCGGGAGCGACAATGAGCAGTTCTTC
cdr3_aa: CASSFYPLISSGSDNEQFF

v_call: TRBV29-1
j_call: TRBJ2-5
cdr3_length: 12
d_call: -
clone_size: -
cdr3_nt: TGCAGCGCTAGGGGCGGTCCAGAGACCCAGTACTTC
cdr3_aa: CSARGGPETQYF

v_call: TRBV19
j_call: TRBJ2-2
cdr3_length: 14
d_call: TRBD1
clone_size: once
cdr3_nt: TGTGCCAGTAGTCCGCGACAGGGGACCGGGGAGCTGTTTTTT
cdr3_aa: CASSPRQGTGELFF

v_call: TRBV5-4
j_call: TRBJ2-3
cdr3_length: 17
d_call: TRBD2
clone_size: -
cdr3_nt: TGTGCCAGCAGCCGCCTAGCGGGGGGAAGGAGCACAGATACGCAGTATTTT
cdr3_aa: CASSRLAGGRSTDTQYF

v_call: TRBV6-1
j_call: TRBJ1-5
cdr3_length: 15
d_call: -
clone_size: -
cdr3_nt: TGTGCCAGCAGTGAGGTATCAGGGGGCAATCAGCCCCAGCATTTT
cdr3_aa: CASSEVSGGNQPQHF

v_call: TRBV24-1
j_call: TRBJ2-1
cdr3_length: 17
d_call: TRBD2
clone_size: -
cdr3_nt: TGTGCCACCAGTGATGGAACCCTAGCGGGATATGGTCATGAGCAGTTCTTC
cdr3_aa: CATSDGTLAGYGHEQFF

v_call: TRBV2
j_call: TRBJ1-5
cdr3_length: 15
d_call: -
clone_size: -
cdr3_nt: TGTGCCAGCAGTCCTTTATCGACAGGCGGCCGGCCCCAGCATTTT
cdr3_aa: CASSPLSTGGRPQHF

v_call: TRBV7-2
j_call: TRBJ1-4
cdr3_length: 15
d_call: -
clone_size: few
cdr3_nt: TGTGCCAGCAGCCTAGCACACGGGGGTGGTGAAAAACTGTTTTTT
cdr3_aa: CASSLAHGGGEKLFF

v_call: TRBV7-9
j_call: TRBJ1-2
cdr3_length: 14
d_call: -
clone_size: -
cdr3_nt: TGTGCCAGCAGCCTGCCCCCGGGACGGGAGGGCTACACCTTC
cdr3_aa: CASSLPPGREGYTF

v_call: TRBV9
j_call: TRBJ1-2
cdr3_length: 18
d_call: TRBD1
clone_size: -
cdr3_nt: TGTGCCAGCAGCTCGTATCCCGGGACAGGGGGCCCAAACTATGGCTACACCTTC
cdr3_aa: CASSSYPGTGGPNYGYTF

v_call: TRBV27
j_call: TRBJ2-1
cdr3_length: 15
d_call: TRBD2
clone_size: -
cdr3_nt: TGTGCCAGCAGTTTATCACTAGCGGGGGGCAATGAGCAGTTCTTC
cdr3_aa: CASSLSLAGGNEQFF

v_call: TRBV5-5
j_call: TRBJ2-1
cdr3_length: 13
d_call: -
clone_size: -
cdr3_nt: TGTGCCAGCAGCTTGGTCCAGGGTGCTGAGCAGTTCTTC
cdr3_aa: CASSLVQGAEQFF

v_call: TRBV21-1
j_call: TRBJ2-7
cdr3_length: 15
d_call: -
clone_size: -
cdr3_nt: TGTGCCAGCAGACCCAATGGAGCCTTCCCCTACGAGCAGTACTTC
cdr3_aa: CASRPNGAFPYEQYF

v_call: TRBV5-5
j_call: TRBJ1-1
cdr3_length: 15
d_call: -
clone_size: -
cdr3_nt: TGTGCCAGCAGCTTTGTTATGGGGGGTTACACTGAAGCTTTCTTT
cdr3_aa: CASSFVMGGYTEAFF

v_call: TRBV12-5
j_call: TRBJ2-2
cdr3_length: 16
d_call: -
clone_size: -
cdr3_nt: TGTGCTAGTGGTCCTGGCAGGGCCACGAACACCGGGGAGCTGTTTTTT
cdr3_aa: CASGPGRATNTGELFF

v_call: TRBV15
j_call: TRBJ2-1
cdr3_length: 18
d_call: TRBD1
clone_size: -
cdr3_nt: TGTGCCACCAGCAGAGATTCGGAGGTGGGGACAGGGGGCCCTGAGCAGTTCTTC
cdr3_aa: CATSRDSEVGTGGPEQFF

v_call: TRBV6-6
j_call: TRBJ2-3
cdr3_length: 17
d_call: TRBD2
clone_size: -
cdr3_nt: TGTGCCAGCAGTCTCGGACTAGCGGGAGGGCCTCTAGGTACGCAGTATTTT
cdr3_aa: CASSLGLAGGPLGTQYF

v_call: TRBV30
j_call: TRBJ1-2
cdr3_length: 13
d_call: TRBD1
clone_size: once
cdr3_nt: TGTGCCTGGAGCCCGGGACAGGACTATGGCTACACCTTC
cdr3_aa: CAWSPGQDYGYTF

v_call: TRBV4-1
j_call: TRBJ1-6
cdr3_length: 17
d_call: -
clone_size: -
cdr3_nt: TGCGCCAGCAGCCAAGATAGAAAGGGAGGCTATAATTCACCCCTCCACTTT
cdr3_aa: CASSQDRKGGYNSPLHF

v_call: TRBV29-1
j_call: TRBJ2-7
cdr3_length: 13
d_call: TRBD2
clone_size: -
cdr3_nt: TGCAGCGCTGGGGCTAGCGGGAACTACGAGCAGTACTTC
cdr3_aa: CSAGASGNYEQYF